The rows below give T cell receptor beta chains drawn from one sample of a study of blood T cell repertoires in COVID-19. The method was immunoSEQ multiplex PCR; TCRdb's version includes in-frame clones alone and lacks a portion of them. The sample carries fewer than 250,000 clones, 85% recorded once. Sequencing used peripheral blood. Receptor source: a woman aged 60-70 years with active or convalescent COVID-19. The CDR3 runs from the conserved cysteine through the conserved F or W. The D gene is left open where the match is weak. Only part of the rows carry a size: once, few, many, or a class if the clone is expanded.

size: NA
V: TRBV2
D: NA
J: TRBJ1-6
CDR3: CASREVSSYNSPLHF
DNA: TGTGCCAGCAGGGAAGTGAGCTCCTATAATTCACCCCTCCACTTT

size: NA
V: TRBV6-6
D: TRBD1
J: TRBJ2-1
CDR3: CASTRAGTGPNEQFF
DNA: TGTGCCAGCACTAGGGCCGGGACAGGTCCCAATGAGCAGTTCTTC

size: once
V: TRBV6-1
D: NA
J: TRBJ2-3
CDR3: CASSVRQGILTDTQYF
DNA: TGTGCCAGCAGTGTTAGGCAGGGGATCCTCACAGATACGCAGTATTTT

size: NA
V: TRBV30
D: TRBD2
J: TRBJ2-3
CDR3: CAWTLGTSGGTDTQYF
DNA: TGTGCCTGGACCCTCGGGACTAGCGGAGGCACAGATACGCAGTATTTT

size: NA
V: TRBV5-8
D: TRBD1
J: TRBJ2-3
CDR3: CASSRTGVTDTQYF
DNA: TGTGCCAGCAGTAGGACAGGGGTAACAGATACGCAGTATTTT

size: few
V: TRBV4-1
D: NA
J: TRBJ2-5
CDR3: CASSHRGSVGETQYF
DNA: TGCGCCAGCAGCCACAGAGGATCTGTGGGAGAGACCCAGTACTTC

size: NA
V: TRBV9
D: NA
J: TRBJ2-2
CDR3: CASSQGPGAGELFF
DNA: TGTGCCAGCAGCCAGGGCCCGGGGGCCGGGGAGCTGTTTTTT

size: NA
V: TRBV10-1
D: TRBD1
J: TRBJ1-1
CDR3: CASSEGVGTANMEAFF
DNA: TGCGCCAGCAGTGAAGGTGTGGGGACAGCAAATATGGAAGCTTTCTTT

size: once
V: TRBV28
D: TRBD1
J: TRBJ1-4
CDR3: CASSSNRGPGEKLFF
DNA: TGTGCCAGCAGTTCGAACAGGGGCCCGGGAGAAAAACTGTTTTTT

size: few
V: TRBV11-1
D: TRBD2
J: TRBJ2-1
CDR3: CASSSPGTSGYNEQFF
DNA: TGTGCCAGCAGCTCACCCGGGACTAGCGGTTACAATGAGCAGTTCTTC

size: NA
V: TRBV6-5
D: NA
J: TRBJ2-1
CDR3: CASSYSIDGDYNEQFF
DNA: TGTGCCAGCAGTTACTCCATTGACGGAGACTACAATGAGCAGTTCTTC

size: NA
V: TRBV7-2
D: TRBD1
J: TRBJ1-3
CDR3: CASSTRTGTGNTIYF
DNA: TGTGCCAGCAGCACACGGACAGGGACTGGAAACACCATATATTTT

size: NA
V: TRBV11-3
D: NA
J: TRBJ1-1
CDR3: CASSFMRVNTEAFF
DNA: TGTGCCAGCAGCTTTATGCGGGTGAACACTGAAGCTTTCTTT

size: once
V: TRBV30
D: TRBD2
J: TRBJ2-5
CDR3: CAWGTSGLYQETQYF
DNA: TGTGCCTGGGGCACTAGCGGCCTGTACCAAGAGACCCAGTACTTC

size: once
V: TRBV7-9
D: TRBD1
J: TRBJ1-6
CDR3: CASNLGQDNSPLHF
DNA: TGTGCCAGCAATCTGGGACAGGATAATTCACCCCTCCACTTT

size: NA
V: TRBV7-7
D: TRBD2
J: TRBJ2-1
CDR3: CASSPGGGSYNEQFF
DNA: TGTGCTAGCAGCCCCGGGGGGGGCTCCTACAATGAGCAGTTCTTC

size: once
V: TRBV6-5
D: TRBD1
J: TRBJ1-4
CDR3: CASGTGGHEKLFF
DNA: TGTGCCAGTGGGACAGGGGGTCATGAAAAACTGTTTTTT